This is a list of T cell receptor beta chains from one sample in a study of T cell responses to AZD1222 COVID-19 vaccine. The assay was immunoSEQ multiplex PCR, and TCRdb's table has in-frame clones only and misses some. The repertoire has 150,000 or so clones, 91% of them found once; the top ten carry less than 1.5%. The sequenced sample was peripheral blood, obtained 28 days after the second AZD1222 dose. The receptors originated from an adult who received the AZD1222 COVID-19 vaccine. Both conserved end residues are part of each CDR3. Fields, in order: D gene, clone size, J gene, V gene, CDR3 DNA, CDR3 protein. The D gene is left open where the match is weak. Expanded clones get a size class; other rows say once, few or many, or leave the size out.

>.|.|TRBJ1-1|TRBV10-3
TGTGCCATCAGTGTTGACAGGAACACTGAAGCTTTCTTT
CAISVDRNTEAFF
>.|.|TRBJ1-1|TRBV10-2
TGCGCCAGCACCCACCTCGGGGGGAACACTGAAGCTTTCTTT
CASTHLGGNTEAFF
>.|.|TRBJ2-2|TRBV3-1/TRBV3-2
TGTGCCAGCAGCCAACTTGGAGGGACCACCGGGGAGCTGTTTTTT
CASSQLGGTTGELFF
>.|.|TRBJ1-1|TRBV5-1
TGCGCCAGCAGCTCGCTTAGCGGGACTAACACTGAAGCTTTCTTT
CASSSLSGTNTEAFF
>TRBD1|few|TRBJ2-7|TRBV19
TGTGCCAGTAGTAACCGGGACAGGGTGGGCGAGCAGTACTTC
CASSNRDRVGEQYF
>.|.|TRBJ2-1|TRBV18
TGTGCCAGCTCGGGAAGGGGGGGATTGATTGGTGAGCAGTTCTTC
CASSGRGGLIGEQFF
>.|.|TRBJ2-7|TRBV7-6
TGTGCCAGCAGCTTAGTTCGGGCACAGGCCTACGAGCAGTACTTC
CASSLVRAQAYEQYF
>TRBD1|.|TRBJ2-3|TRBV18
TGTGCCAGCTCACCACTGGGACAGGGGGTCGGAACAGATACGCAGTATTTT
CASSPLGQGVGTDTQYF
>.|.|TRBJ1-1|TRBV28
TGTGCCAGCAGTTTATGGGGGGGCCACGGGGCTATGAACACTGAAGCTTTCTTT
CASSLWGGHGAMNTEAFF
>.|.|TRBJ2-2|TRBV6-5
TGTGCCAGCAGTTACTCGAACAGGGCGAACACCGGGGAGCTGTTTTTT
CASSYSNRANTGELFF
>TRBD1|.|TRBJ1-6|TRBV28
TGTGCCAGCAGTCATCGACAGGGGGGTGGATCACCCCTCCACTTT
CASSHRQGGGSPLHF
>.|.|TRBJ1-2|TRBV27
TGTGCCAGCACCGCGTCGATACGAGGCGATGGCTACACCTTC
CASTASIRGDGYTF
>TRBD1|.|TRBJ2-5|TRBV13
TGTGCCAGCAGCCGGGGGACAGGGGGCCTTTTCAGAGAGACCCAGTACTTC
CASSRGTGGLFRETQYF
>TRBD1|.|TRBJ2-3|TRBV19
TGTGCCAGTAGTAAACAGGGGCAAACTAGCACAGATACGCAGTATTTT
CASSKQGQTSTDTQYF
>.|.|TRBJ2-6|TRBV27
TGTGCCAGCAGATACACAGGACCGCCTGGGGCCAACGTCCTGACTTTC
CASRYTGPPGANVLTF
>.|.|TRBJ1-2|TRBV24-1
TGTGCCACCAGTGACCAACAGGGAACCGGCTACACCTTC
CATSDQQGTGYTF
>.|.|TRBJ2-1|TRBV20-1
TGCAGTGGCAGAGCGACGAATGAGCAGTTCTTC
CSGRATNEQFF
>TRBD2|.|TRBJ2-1|TRBV9
TGTGCCAGCAGCGTAGCTTTGGCTAGCGGGAGGGCCTTGGGTGAGCAGTTCTTC
CASSVALASGRALGEQFF
>.|.|TRBJ1-5|TRBV28
TGTGCCAGCAGTTGGGACCCTCCCGCCCCCCAGCATTTT
CASSWDPPAPQHF
>.|.|TRBJ2-1|TRBV29-1
TGCAGCGTTGAAATCCGGCCGGGGACCAGGGATACGCTCTTC
CSVEIRPGTRDTLF
>.|.|TRBJ2-7|TRBV28
TGTGCCAGCAGTCCCGGGGCAGGGAGTTTAGTCGAGCAGTACTTC
CASSPGAGSLVEQYF
>.|.|TRBJ2-2|TRBV27
TGTGCCAGCAGGTATCTGAACACCGGGGAGCTGTTTTTT
CASRYLNTGELFF
>.|.|TRBJ2-1|TRBV6-2/TRBV6-3
TGTGCCAGCAGTTACTCGAGCCTAGTGGCCTACAATGAGCAGTTCTTC
CASSYSSLVAYNEQFF
>TRBD1|.|TRBJ1-2|TRBV27
TGTGCCAGCAGTTCTATTACAGGGGCGGGTGGCTACACCTTC
CASSSITGAGGYTF
>.|.|TRBJ2-7|TRBV4-1
TGCGCCAGCAGCCAGTCTTTCCCCAGCGGAACGGGGGACGAGCAGTACTTC
CASSQSFPSGTGDEQYF
>TRBD1|.|TRBJ2-3|TRBV7-3
TGTGCCAGCAGCGGGACAGGGTTCGCAGATACGCAGTATTTT
CASSGTGFADTQYF
>TRBD1|.|TRBJ1-6|TRBV6-4
TGTGCCAGCAGCGGAACAGGGGTAGGTTCACCCCTCCACTTT
CASSGTGVGSPLHF
>.|.|TRBJ2-4|TRBV20-1
TGCAGTGCTAGTCCAGGGCTAGCCAAAAACATTCAGTACTTC
CSASPGLAKNIQYF
>TRBD1|.|TRBJ1-3|TRBV6-2/TRBV6-3
TGTGCCAGCAGTTACGGTCGAAAGGGGGCTCCTGGAAACACCATATATTTT
CASSYGRKGAPGNTIYF
>.|.|TRBJ1-1|TRBV21-1
TGTGCCAGCAGCGGAGGGAACACTGAAGCTTTCTTT
CASSGGNTEAFF
>.|.|TRBJ2-5|TRBV10-1
TGCGCCAGCAGTGAGTCGGTTCCCAGGGAGACCCAGTACTTC
CASSESVPRETQYF
>TRBD1|.|TRBJ1-2|TRBV27
TGTGCCAGCAGGACAGGGGGCTGGGGCTACACCTTC
CASRTGGWGYTF
>TRBD2|once|TRBJ2-3|TRBV5-6
TGTGCCAGCAGCTTGTATGGTAGCGGGAGGACGCAGTATTTT
CASSLYGSGRTQYF
>TRBD1|once|TRBJ1-3|TRBV19
TGTGCCAGTAGTTCGTACAGGGGCGCATCTGGAAACACCATATATTTT
CASSSYRGASGNTIYF
>TRBD1|.|TRBJ1-5|TRBV4-2
TGTGCCAGCAGCCAAGATAGGGACAGGGGTCAGCCCCAGCATTTT
CASSQDRDRGQPQHF
>.|.|TRBJ2-3|TRBV5-8
TGTGCCAGCAGCTTGGTGCAGTCCGGGGATACGCAGTATTTT
CASSLVQSGDTQYF
>.|.|TRBJ1-2|TRBV7-8
TGTGCCAGCAGCCGGGACAATAACTATGGCTACACCTTC
CASSRDNNYGYTF